The T cell receptor beta chain described here comes from a study of T-cell memory formation after mild COVID-19. The wider study: Largely donor-specific TCR clusters were found.

Overall study results and limits: Clones that contracted from day 15 to 85 had balanced CD4/CD8; later expanders were CD4+ biased. For contracting clones, CD4+ ones sat mainly in CM and EM, CD8+ in EMRA.

After 5'RACE with constant-segment primers, TCR alpha and TCR beta cDNA libraries carrying sample barcodes and UMIs were obtained. TCRdb recomputed calls from the 5' RACE reads with MiXCR, one row per CDR3 protein. The sample holds some 200,000 distinct CDR3 sequences; roughly 10% are singletons and the top ten take roughly 3.5%. This clonotype was recorded many times. The antigen is undetermined. The CDR3 spans 12 residues. The V gene's germline CDR1 is SQVTM and CDR2 ANQGSEA. Trimming shortened V by 3 bases and J by 4 bases, and 7 bases separated the two germline ends. Source material: PBMCs or a T cell subset sorted from them (not recorded which). This clonotype originated in a man aged 18 to 30 who had mild COVID-19 (a few samples of this study predate the infection). Cell type and time point are not known. The genes are TRBV29-1 and TRBJ1-3, with D possibly being TRBD1 (5 bases). DNA of the CDR3: TGCAGCGTTGAGACAGACGGAAACACCATATATTTT. This sequence encodes CSVETDGNTIYF.